This T cell receptor beta chain was identified in a study of blood T cell repertoires in COVID-19. The CDR3 covers 16 residues. Trimming removed 3 bases at V and 3 bases at J, with 17 bases between. Germline loops: CDR1 LGHNA, CDR2 YSLEER. Sequencing was performed with immunoSEQ multiplex PCR; in TCRdb, only in-frame clones are kept and a portion is missing. The sample consists of some 200,000 clones, 83% of them appearing once. The sequence came from a woman in her twenties or thirties with COVID-19, enrolled during active disease. The rearrangement joins TRBV4-3 to TRBJ1-1; tentative D call: TRBD1 (5 bases). Source material: peripheral blood. This chain's CDR3 is CASSHKIDSYDTEAFF. CDR3 sequence (DNA): TGCGCCAGCAGCCACAAAATTGACAGCTATGACACTGAAGCTTTCTTT.